This T cell receptor beta chain was observed in a study of T cells in Graves' hyperthyroidism and ophthalmopathy. The PBMCs studied were ones that came from about 10 ml fresh peripheral blood. This clonotype was seen ten or more times. The CDR3 length is 14 residues. The V end was cut by 4 bases, the J end by 3 bases, with 12 bases between. Germline V gene data show CDR1 as LNHDA and CDR2 as SQIVND (reference sequence). From RNA transcripts, TCR beta CDR3 regions were amplified. TCR CDR3 regions were first amplified by RT-PCR with HTBI primers. MiXCR was run by TCRdb on the multiplex PCR reads, yielding one entry per CDR3 protein. Here the sample spans about half a million distinct CDR3 sequences, more than 20% being singletons.

The chain links TRBV19 to TRBJ1-1; the D is unclear. The TCR comes from a man between 18 and 29 years old with Graves' hyperthyroidism. Specimen: blood. The CDR3 coding sequence is TGTGCCAGTAGTAAGGAGGGAACGTACACTGAAGCTTTCTTT. Translating it yields CASSKEGTYTEAFF.